This TCR beta chain is drawn from a study of control samples from healthy donors and cancer patients. The germline CDR1 and CDR2 sequences are MGHDK and SYGVNS. The V gene end was trimmed by 2 bases and the J gene end by 1 base; junction bases not matched to a gene: 0. The CDR3 totals 14 residues. Generated by immunoSEQ multiplex PCR, the TCRdb table keeps only in-frame clones and is missing some. This sample carries fewer than 100,000 clones, 70% to 90% of them seen once, and the ten largest clones take 5.7%. This chain connects TRBV25-1 to TRBJ2-7; 9 bases are shared with TRBD1. Sequenced material: blood. The sequence was collected from a woman between 50 and 59 years old in good health. CDR3 DNA sequence: TGTGCCAGCAGTGAAGGACAGGGGTCCTACGAGCAGTACTTC. It codes for CASSEGQGSYEQYF.